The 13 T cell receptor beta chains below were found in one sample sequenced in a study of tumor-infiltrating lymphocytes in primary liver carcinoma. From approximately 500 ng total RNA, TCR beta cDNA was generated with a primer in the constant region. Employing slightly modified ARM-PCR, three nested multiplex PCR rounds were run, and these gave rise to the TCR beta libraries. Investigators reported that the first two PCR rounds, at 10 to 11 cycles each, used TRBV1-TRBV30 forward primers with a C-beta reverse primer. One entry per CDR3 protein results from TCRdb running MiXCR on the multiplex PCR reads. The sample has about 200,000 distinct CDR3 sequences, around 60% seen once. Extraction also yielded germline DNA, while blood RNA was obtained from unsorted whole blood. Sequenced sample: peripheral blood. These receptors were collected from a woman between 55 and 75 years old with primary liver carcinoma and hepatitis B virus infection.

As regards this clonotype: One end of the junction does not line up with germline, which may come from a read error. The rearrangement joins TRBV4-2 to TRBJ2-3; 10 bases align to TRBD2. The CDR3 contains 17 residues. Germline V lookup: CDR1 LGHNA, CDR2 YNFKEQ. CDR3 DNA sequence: TGTGCCGGCAGCCAAGTTCGGACTAGCGGACTCACAGATACGCGGTATTTT. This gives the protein CAGSQVRTSGLTDTRYF.

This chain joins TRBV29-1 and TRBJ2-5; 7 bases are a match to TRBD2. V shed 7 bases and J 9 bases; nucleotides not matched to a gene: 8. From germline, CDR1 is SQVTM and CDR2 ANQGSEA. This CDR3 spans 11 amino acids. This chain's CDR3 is CSAEGLMAQYF. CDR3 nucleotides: TGCAGCGCTGAGGGACTAATGGCCCAGTACTTC.

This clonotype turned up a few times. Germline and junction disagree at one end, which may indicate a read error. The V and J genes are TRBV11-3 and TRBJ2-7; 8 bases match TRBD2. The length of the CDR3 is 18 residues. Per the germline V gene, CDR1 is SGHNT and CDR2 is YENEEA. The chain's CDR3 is CASSIERAGGHGSYEQYF. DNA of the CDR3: TGTGCCAGCAGCATAGAGAGGGCGGGAGGCCACGGCTCCTACGAGCAGTACTTC.

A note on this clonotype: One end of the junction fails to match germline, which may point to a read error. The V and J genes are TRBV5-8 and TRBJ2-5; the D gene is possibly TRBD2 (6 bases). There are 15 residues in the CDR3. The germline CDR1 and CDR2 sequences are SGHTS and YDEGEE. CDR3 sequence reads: CASSLTRLTGETQCF. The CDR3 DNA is TGTGCCAGCAGCCTAACAAGGCTAACGGGAGAGACCCAGTGCTTC.

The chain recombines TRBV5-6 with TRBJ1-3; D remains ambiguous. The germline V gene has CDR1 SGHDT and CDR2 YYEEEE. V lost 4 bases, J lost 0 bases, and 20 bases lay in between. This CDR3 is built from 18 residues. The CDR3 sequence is CASSVYREGGFSGNTIYF. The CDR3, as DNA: TGTGCCAGCAGCGTGTATCGTGAGGGCGGCTTCTCTGGAAACACCATATATTTT.

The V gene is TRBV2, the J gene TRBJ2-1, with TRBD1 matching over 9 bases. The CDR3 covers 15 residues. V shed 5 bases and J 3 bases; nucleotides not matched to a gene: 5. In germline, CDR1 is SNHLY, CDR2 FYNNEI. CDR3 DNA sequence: TGTGCCAGCAGTACGGACAGGGGTGACTACAATGAGCAGTTCTTC. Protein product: CASSTDRGDYNEQFF.

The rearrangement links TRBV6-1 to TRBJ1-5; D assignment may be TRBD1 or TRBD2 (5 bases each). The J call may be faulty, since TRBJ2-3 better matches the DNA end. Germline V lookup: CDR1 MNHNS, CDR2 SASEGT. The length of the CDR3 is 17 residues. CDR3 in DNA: TGTGCCAGCAGTGTTGTTGGGGGAACTGCCCCCAATCAGCCCCAGTATTTT. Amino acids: CASSVVGGTAPNQPQYF.

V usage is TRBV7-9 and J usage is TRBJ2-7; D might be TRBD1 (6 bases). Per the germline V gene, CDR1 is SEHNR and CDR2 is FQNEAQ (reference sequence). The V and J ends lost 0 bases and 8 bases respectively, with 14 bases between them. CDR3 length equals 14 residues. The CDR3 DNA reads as TGTGCCAGCAGCTTAGCGTTGGCAGGGGTCAAGCAGTACTTC. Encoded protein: CASSLALAGVKQYF.

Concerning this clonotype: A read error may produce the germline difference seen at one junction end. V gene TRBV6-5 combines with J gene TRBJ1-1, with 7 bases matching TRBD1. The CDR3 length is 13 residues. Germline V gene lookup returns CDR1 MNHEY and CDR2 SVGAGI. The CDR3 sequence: CVSSATGDTEAFF. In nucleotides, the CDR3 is TGTGTCAGCAGTGCCACAGGGGACACTGAAGCTTTCTTT.

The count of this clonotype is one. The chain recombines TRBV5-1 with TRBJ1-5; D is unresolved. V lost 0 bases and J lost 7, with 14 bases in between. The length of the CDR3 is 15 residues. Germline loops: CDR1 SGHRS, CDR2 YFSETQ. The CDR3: CASSLAGSAKQPQHF. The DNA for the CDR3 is TGCGCCAGCAGCTTGGCCGGGTCCGCCAAACAGCCCCAGCATTTT.

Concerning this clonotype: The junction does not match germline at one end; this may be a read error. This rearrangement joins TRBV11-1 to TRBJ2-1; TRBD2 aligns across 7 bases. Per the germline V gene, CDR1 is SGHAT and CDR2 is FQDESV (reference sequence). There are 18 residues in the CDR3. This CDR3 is CTSSLGTSGIGSYNEQFF. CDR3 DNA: TGTACCAGCAGCTTAGGCACCAGCGGGATAGGGTCCTACAATGAGCAGTTCTTC.

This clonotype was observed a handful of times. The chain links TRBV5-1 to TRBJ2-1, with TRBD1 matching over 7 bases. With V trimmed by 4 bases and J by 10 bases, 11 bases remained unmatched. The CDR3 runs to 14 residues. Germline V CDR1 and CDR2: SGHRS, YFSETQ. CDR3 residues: CASSPGTAAAEQFF. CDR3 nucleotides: TGCGCCAGCAGCCCGGGGACAGCGGCGGCGGAGCAGTTCTTC.

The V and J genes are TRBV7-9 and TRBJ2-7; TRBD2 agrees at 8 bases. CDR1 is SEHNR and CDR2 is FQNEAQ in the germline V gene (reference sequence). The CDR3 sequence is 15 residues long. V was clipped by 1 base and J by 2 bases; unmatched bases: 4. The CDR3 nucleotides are TGTGCCAGCAGCTTAGTTCGCGGGGGGACCTACGAGCAGTACTTC. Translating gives CASSLVRGGTYEQYF.